A single sample gave rise to the 27 T cell receptor beta chains below, sequenced in a study of cytomegalovirus exposure and HLA in healthy donors (dated by TCRdb to the late 2010s). Libraries were prepared through the immunoSEQ multiplex PCR assay. The multiplex PCR relied on a mix of 60 forward primers for TCR Vbeta segments and 13 reverse primers for TCR Jbeta segments. Drawn from immuneACCESS, this table holds only the in-frame rearrangements with V and J called that TCRdb kept. Clones are partly lost; checked studies trace under half to an unresolved V gene and leave the rest unexplained. The sample table holds 120,000 or so clones, of which over 65% were seen once. Jointly, the top ten make up over 10% of the sample. Sequenced input: PBMCs. These receptors all come from a man younger than 40 in good health and CMV-seropositive.

This chain uses TRBV4-3 with TRBJ1-3; 7 bases align to TRBD1. Germline-derived CDR1 and CDR2 are LGHNA and YSLEER. This CDR3 comprises 15 residues. Trimming removed 3 bases from V and 4 bases from J; junction bases left unmatched: 6. The CDR3 DNA sequence: TGCGCCAGCAGCCAGCGGACAGGACAGGGAAACACCATATATTTT. Protein: CASSQRTGQGNTIYF.

This clone occurred a few times. The chain recombines TRBV5-1 with TRBJ2-7, with 10 bases identical to TRBD2. CDR3 length: 14 amino acids. V lost 0 bases and J lost 6; bases outside the gene matches: 3. Per the germline V gene, CDR1 is SGHRS and CDR2 is YFSETQ. CDR3 nucleotides: TGCGCCAGCAGCTTGGATAGCGGGGGGACCGAGCAGTACTTC. It is translated as CASSLDSGGTEQYF.

The chain is built from TRBV5-1 and TRBJ1-4; tentatively, D is TRBD1 (6 bases). Germline values: CDR1 SGHRS, CDR2 YFSETQ. The CDR3 loop spans 13 amino acids. The V gene lost 6 bases and the J gene lost 4 bases, with 10 bases spanning the gap. The CDR3 loop reads CASTTGRNEKLFF. The CDR3 DNA sequence: TGCGCCAGCACGACAGGCCGTAATGAAAAACTGTTTTTT.

As DNA, the CDR3 is TGTGCCAGCAGTTTAGCAGGGGCCCACGAGCAGTACTTC. It codes for CASSLAGAHEQYF. The chain employs TRBV27 and TRBJ2-7, with D maybe TRBD1 (6 bases). Germline CDR1 and CDR2: MNHEY and SMNVEV (reference sequence). Trimming stripped 2 bases from V and 5 bases from J, with 10 bases between. This CDR3 region has 13 residues.

The chain employs TRBV13 and TRBJ1-6; 7 bases map to TRBD1. The CDR3 covers 15 residues. The J segment lost 9 bases and the V segment lost 5 bases, leaving 10 bases of the junction unmatched. Germline V gene data show CDR1 as PRHDT and CDR2 as FYEKMQ (reference sequence). CDR3 region: CASSLLGTAGSPLHF. CDR3 bases: TGTGCCAGCAGCCTCCTTGGGACAGCGGGTTCACCCCTCCACTTT.

The chain recombines TRBV4-3 with TRBJ1-2; possibly TRBD1 for D (5 bases). From germline, CDR1 is LGHNA and CDR2 YSLEER. The CDR3 has 14 residues. Trimming cost V 4 bases and J 8 bases, with 17 bases left between them. CDR3 protein: CASSPVSGRGGYTF. The CDR3 DNA sequence: TGCGCCAGCAGCCCGGTTTCGGGGAGGGGCGGCTACACCTTC.

The CDR3 DNA is TGTGCCAGCAGCGTAGGAGTGGCAGGGGCGAACACTGAAGCTTTCTTT. Protein: CASSVGVAGANTEAFF. The rearrangement joins TRBV9 to TRBJ1-1; tentative D call: TRBD1 (6 bases). Germline loops: CDR1 SGDLS, CDR2 YYNGEE. Trimming left V 0 bases short and J 1 base short, with 13 bases between. The CDR3 totals 16 residues.

This chain joins TRBV30 and TRBJ1-1; TRBD1 matches 12 bases. Germline CDR1 is GTSNPN and CDR2 is SVGIG (reference sequence). There are 16 residues in the CDR3. The V gene end was trimmed by 2 bases and the J gene end by 4 bases; junction bases not matched to a gene: 8. CDR3 sequence reads: CAWSLGQGAQSTEAFF. The CDR3 DNA follows: TGTGCCTGGAGTTTGGGACAGGGGGCCCAGAGCACTGAAGCTTTCTTT.

Concerning this clone itself: A junction end diverges from the germline sequence, so it may reflect a read error. V and J are TRBV2 and TRBJ1-5; 8 nucleotides match TRBD1. Per germline, CDR1 SNHLY and CDR2 FYNNEI. The CDR3 is made up of 15 amino acids. The CDR3 DNA is TGTGCCAGCAGGCAGGGGGCTCTTGGCAATCAGTCCCAGCATTTT. Its protein is CASRQGALGNQSQHF.

The J gene is TRBJ2-7, the V gene TRBV7-2; D remains ambiguous. The CDR3 covers 13 residues. V gave up 5 bases and J gave up 1 base, with 9 bases separating them. CDR1 is SGHTA and CDR2 is FQGNSA in the germline V gene. The DNA for the CDR3 is TGTGCCAGCAGCCCACAGAGTTCCTACGAGCAGTACTTC. As protein: CASSPQSSYEQYF.

The rearrangement joins TRBV4-1 to TRBJ2-1; D is perhaps TRBD1 (6 bases). The CDR3 runs 17 residues. Germline values: CDR1 MGHRA, CDR2 YSYEKL. Trimming pared 0 bases from V and 2 bases from J, leaving 14 bases between. Written as DNA, the CDR3 is TGCGCCAGCAGCCAAGATAGTCCAGGGGTGGCCTACAATGAGCAGTTCTTC. Translating gives CASSQDSPGVAYNEQFF.

The V call is TRBV28, the J call TRBJ2-5, with 10 bases aligning to TRBD1. The end of the DNA is better explained by TRBJ2-7, so the J call may be wrong. The CDR3 has 15 amino acids. From germline, CDR1 is MDHEN and CDR2 SYDVKM. The CDR3 here is CASSFRDRGFYEQYF. The CDR3 DNA reads TGTGCCAGCAGTTTCCGGGACAGGGGATTCTACGAGCAGTACTTC.

V usage is TRBV5-1 and J usage is TRBJ1-4, with unresolved D. The CDR3 is 14 amino acids. Trimming took 1 base from V and 5 from J, leaving 9 bases between them. CDR1 is SGHRS, CDR2 YFSETQ, per germline. The CDR3 region is CASSLIDLNEKLFF. CDR3 DNA sequence: TGCGCCAGCAGCTTGATTGACTTGAATGAAAAACTGTTTTTT.

The rearrangement links TRBV6-6 to TRBJ1-2, with a weak D call TRBD1 (5 bases). V was shortened by 4 bases and J by 6 bases, with 15 bases between the two germline ends. The CDR3 has 14 amino acids. Germline CDR1 reads MNHNY; CDR2 reads SVGAGI (reference sequence). The CDR3 region has the DNA TGTGCCAGCAGTTTTGACGGAGGGGTGAATGGCTACACCTTC. Protein sequence: CASSFDGGVNGYTF.

The V and J genes are TRBV7-3 and TRBJ1-1; D remains ambiguous. CDR1 and CDR2 from the germline V gene are SGHTA and FQGTGA. Trimming shortened V by 5 bases and J by 6 bases, and 13 bases separated the two germline ends. This CDR3 spans 13 amino acids. The CDR3 protein is CASSQDVRSEAFF. As DNA, the CDR3 is TGTGCCAGCAGCCAGGATGTACGGTCTGAAGCTTTCTTT.

The V gene is TRBV7-6, the J gene TRBJ2-5; 9 positions agree with TRBD2. The CDR3 runs to 15 residues. The J segment lost 2 bases and the V segment lost 4 bases, leaving 5 bases of the junction unmatched. The germline CDR1 and CDR2 sequences are SGHVS and FNYEAQ. This chain's CDR3 is CASSYERGDQETQYF. The DNA of the CDR3 is TGTGCCAGCAGCTATGAGCGGGGGGATCAAGAGACCCAGTACTTC.

The chain links TRBV7-8 to TRBJ2-1; 7 positions match TRBD2. The CDR3 consists of 18 residues. The germline V gene encodes CDR1 SGHVS and CDR2 FQNEAQ. J lost 3 bases, V lost 2 bases, and 13 bases had no gene match. Written as DNA, the CDR3 is TGTGCCAGCAGCTTACCCCGTGGGGGGGGGAACGGCTACAATGAGCAGTTCTTC. It yields the protein CASSLPRGGGNGYNEQFF.

The J gene is TRBJ1-2, the V gene TRBV7-8, with 8 bases aligning to TRBD1. From germline, CDR1 is SGHVS and CDR2 FQNEAQ. Trimming took 4 bases from V and 6 from J; bases not matched to a gene: 7. This CDR3 spans 14 amino acids. The chain's CDR3 is CASSSPGQAHGYTF. CDR3 DNA: TGTGCCAGCAGCTCGCCGGGACAGGCCCATGGCTACACCTTC.

This chain links TRBV25-1 with TRBJ2-6, with TRBD1 matching over 9 bases. Germline CDR1 is MGHDK and CDR2 is SYGVNS. The CDR3 sequence is 18 residues long. The J segment lost 0 bases and the V segment lost 3 bases, leaving 6 bases of the junction unmatched. The CDR3 DNA is TGTGCCAGCAGTGAGGGACAGGGAGTAATCTCTGGGGCCAACGTCCTGACTTTC. The encoded protein is CASSEGQGVISGANVLTF.

V usage is TRBV4-1 and J usage is TRBJ1-1; TRBD1 might be the D (5 bases). There are 17 residues in the CDR3. V was cut by 0 bases and J by 3 bases, with 17 bases left in between. Germline values: CDR1 MGHRA, CDR2 YSYEKL. CDR3: CASSQELLSGGDTEAFF. The CDR3 nucleotides read TGCGCCAGCAGCCAAGAGCTTTTATCGGGGGGGGACACTGAAGCTTTCTTT.

J is TRBJ1-2 and V is TRBV7-2; weak D call: TRBD1 (6 bases). The CDR3 totals 14 residues. Germline loops: CDR1 SGHTA, CDR2 FQGNSA. Trimming took off 5 bases at V and 4 bases at J, with 14 bases between the two ends. CDR3 amino acids: CASSKQGFGYGYTF. The CDR3 bases are TGTGCCAGCAGCAAACAGGGATTCGGCTATGGCTACACCTTC. The variable domain in full, completed from reference TRBV7-2 and TRBJ1-2, reads GAGVSQSPSNKVTEKGKDVELRCDPISGHTALYWYRQSLGQGLEFLIYFQGNSAPDKSGLPSDRFSAERTGGSVSTLTIQRTQQEDSAVYLCASSKQGFGYGYTFGSGTRLTVV.

The chain combines TRBV6-5 with TRBJ2-2; 7 bases fit TRBD2. J lost 5 bases, V lost 7 bases, and 7 bases had no gene match. CDR1 and CDR2 (germline): MNHEY, SVGAGI. The CDR3 runs to 14 residues. The CDR3 loop is CASIQRGGTGELFF. CDR3 coding DNA: TGTGCCAGCATCCAGCGGGGAGGGACCGGGGAGCTGTTTTTT.

This chain connects TRBV4-3 to TRBJ1-1, with D uncertain. Looked up from germline, CDR1 is LGHNA and CDR2 is YSLEER. The CDR3 is 13 residues long. The V end was cut by 2 bases, the J end by 2 bases, with 6 bases between. CDR3 region: CASSQWSNTEAFF. Written as DNA, the CDR3 is TGCGCCAGCAGCCAATGGAGCAACACTGAAGCTTTCTTT.

This clone has just a few counts. The chain couples TRBV6-6 to TRBJ2-1; D not certain. The V gene's germline CDR1 is MNHNY and CDR2 SVGAGI (reference sequence). CDR3 length equals 11 residues. Trimming took 6 bases from V and 7 from J, leaving 7 bases between them. In nucleotides, the CDR3 is TGTGCCAGCAGGGCCTCGAATGAGCAGTTCTTC. Protein sequence: CASRASNEQFF.

This chain connects TRBV5-1 to TRBJ2-3; D unclear. CDR1 and CDR2 (germline): SGHRS, YFSETQ. V gave up 0 bases and J gave up 2 bases, with 7 bases separating them. CDR3 length: 14 amino acids. For the CDR3, the DNA is TGCGCCAGCAGCTTGGCTGAGCCCACAGATACGCAGTATTTT. It yields the protein CASSLAEPTDTQYF.

This sequence joins TRBV4-1 and TRBJ2-5, with D maybe TRBD2 (7 bases). Per the germline V gene, CDR1 is MGHRA and CDR2 is YSYEKL. V lost 2 bases and J 1 base, leaving 14 bases between the germline ends. This CDR3 region has 16 residues. In DNA form, the CDR3 reads TGCGCCAGCAGCCAATTGGCGGGGGCTACCCAAGAGACCCAGTACTTC. The encoded protein is CASSQLAGATQETQYF.

The chain is built from TRBV30 and TRBJ2-1; the D gene is possibly TRBD1 (6 bases). Trimming took 0 bases from V and 7 from J, leaving 16 bases between them. Looked up from germline, CDR1 is GTSNPN and CDR2 is SVGIG (reference sequence). The CDR3 extends over 15 amino acids. CDR3 DNA sequence: TGTGCCTGGAGTGTGGGTTTAGGGGGTGGTAATGAGCAGTTCTTC. This sequence encodes CAWSVGLGGGNEQFF.